This paragraph covers one T cell receptor (beta chain) sequence. The data originate from a study of blood T cell repertoires in COVID-19. Study at large: T cells, B-cell-depleted T cells, or PBMCs supplied cDNA or gDNA.

In the study's own analysis: Reference gene primers were amplified, and this amplification served to estimate nucleated cell counts. Measured with immunoSEQ multiplex PCR; TCRdb has only the in-frame clones, and not every one. V, J and clone size are those of that table, while D and trimming were read from the DNA. The sample has 58,000 or so clones; about 85% are singletons. Source material: peripheral blood. The sequence was collected from a woman between 70 and 85 years old with active COVID-19.

CDR3 nucleotides: TGTGCCAGTAGTCCAGGACTGAAGTCCGAGCAGTACTTC. Translation: CASSPGLKSEQYF. The genes are TRBV19 and TRBJ2-7, with D possibly matching TRBD2 (5 bases). Looked up from germline, CDR1 is LNHDA and CDR2 is SQIVND (reference sequence). CDR3 length: 13 residues. Trimming took 5 bases from V and 6 from J, leaving 14 bases between them.